The present TCR beta chain was sequenced within a study of blood T cell repertoires in COVID-19. Background on the study: T cells, B-cell-depleted T cells, or PBMCs supplied cDNA or gDNA.

Only in-frame clones appear in the TCRdb table, and some are missing; sequencing was by immunoSEQ multiplex PCR. The table has approximately 270,000 clones, approximately 85% seen once; the top ten hold 1.5% to 2%. In terms of age and location, participants ranged from roughly 18 to 90 years and lived in roughly 22 US areas. Recovery among Cohort 3 donors was established by two negative PCRs, clearance, or symptom resolution. Material: PBMCs or T cells enriched from blood (not recorded which). This receptor was taken from a woman aged 45-65 years who had recovered from COVID-19.

CDR3 bases: TGTGCTAGTGGTTTGGTACTAGGGAATAATCAGCCCCAGCATTTT. It yields the protein CASGLVLGNNQPQHF. The chain has TRBV12-5 and TRBJ1-5; D not certain. The germline V gene has CDR1 LGHNT and CDR2 FRNRAP. The CDR3 runs to 15 residues. V was cut by 0 bases and J by 4 bases, with 10 bases left in between.